A single sample is the source of the 27 T cell receptor beta chains below, sequenced in a study of metastatic and nonmetastatic thyroid tumors. TCRdb reanalyzed the PCR reads via MiXCR. Among about 32,000 clones listed, roughly 6.8% were seen once. No treatment of any kind had been given to any patient before thyroid surgery. The sample taken for sequencing was blood. Receptors were obtained from a female donor with papillary thyroid cancer or a benign thyroid nodule (not recorded which). Some clones in this sample may be carry-over from other donors' samples.

This clone was seen repeatedly, ten times or more. The chain links TRBV11-2 to TRBJ1-1; maybe TRBD1 (5 bases). The CDR3 extends over 14 amino acids. Germline V gives CDR1 SGHAT, CDR2 FQNNGV. V lost 0 bases and J lost 4, with 9 bases in between. CDR3 loop: CASSLDPGTTEAFF. The CDR3 DNA follows: TGTGCCAGCAGCTTAGACCCGGGGACCACTGAAGCTTTCTTT.

This clone was observed many times. The rearrangement joins TRBV3-1 to TRBJ2-7, with unresolved D. This CDR3 is built from 11 residues. Trimming removed 10 bases at V and 6 bases at J, with 13 bases between. Germline lookup yields CDR1 LGHDT and CDR2 YNNKEL (reference sequence). As DNA, the CDR3 is TGTGCCACCCAAGGCCCTGGCGAGCAGTACTTC. Translation: CATQGPGEQYF.

This clone was observed many times. This sequence joins TRBV5-1 and TRBJ2-1, with 8 bases lining up with TRBD2. Germline-derived CDR1 and CDR2 are SGHRS and YFSETQ. V shed 7 bases and J 5 bases; nucleotides not matched to a gene: 8. The CDR3 is made up of 14 amino acids. The CDR3 spells CASFWSGGDNEQFF. For the CDR3, the DNA is TGCGCCAGCTTCTGGAGCGGGGGAGACAATGAGCAGTTCTTC.

The V gene is TRBV4-1, the J gene TRBJ2-1, with a possible D match to TRBD1 (6 bases). Trimming pared 4 bases from V and 7 bases from J, leaving 11 bases between. The CDR3 sequence is 13 residues long. The germline V gene encodes CDR1 MGHRA and CDR2 YSYEKL. The CDR3 is CASSLQGWNEQFF. The CDR3 DNA is TGCGCCAGCAGCCTACAGGGTTGGAATGAGCAGTTCTTC.

This clone was recorded many times. The chain is built from TRBV9 and TRBJ1-2; D not resolved. V was pared by 3 bases and J by 4 bases, with 13 bases between. CDR3 length: 14 amino acids. Germline V gives CDR1 SGDLS, CDR2 YYNGEE. CDR3 amino acids: CASSEGASGYGYTF. The CDR3 nucleotides read TGTGCCAGCAGCGAGGGAGCCAGTGGCTATGGCTACACCTTC.

This clone was seen ten or more times. The V gene is TRBV24-1, the J gene TRBJ2-1, with 9 bases fitting TRBD2. CDR3 length: 16 amino acids. Germline V gives CDR1 KGHDR, CDR2 SFDVKD. The V gene end was trimmed by 4 bases and the J gene end by 3 bases; junction bases not matched to a gene: 6. CDR3 protein: CATSDSLAGLYNEQFF. Here the CDR3 DNA reads TGTGCCACCAGTGACTCCCTAGCGGGACTCTACAATGAGCAGTTCTTC.

The sample holds a few counts of this clone. The rearrangement uses TRBV5-4 and TRBJ2-5; no firm D call. This CDR3 is 13 amino acids long. Germline CDR1 and CDR2: SGHNT and YYREEE (reference sequence). Trimming removed 2 bases from V and 5 bases from J, with 10 bases in between. The CDR3 DNA follows: TGTGCCAGCAGCTTACTCATTGGGGAGACCCAGTACTTC. It specifies CASSLLIGETQYF.

J is TRBJ1-2 and V is TRBV29-1; unclear D gene. Between the trimmed V and J ends, which lost 1 base and 5 bases, there was a span of 8 bases. This CDR3 has 12 residues. Germline loops: CDR1 SQVTM, CDR2 ANQGSEA. The CDR3 DNA sequence: TGCAGCGTTGAAGTGTGGGCTTATGGCTACACCTTC. Its translation is CSVEVWAYGYTF.

This chain joins TRBV12-3 or TRBV12-4 and TRBJ1-1; tentative D call: TRBD1 (6 bases). CDR3 size: 15 residues. V was trimmed by 5 bases and J by 0 bases, leaving 13 bases between them. The CDR3 reads CASSRGGHLNTEAFF. CDR3 in DNA: TGTGCCAGCAGTCGGGGGGGACATCTGAACACTGAAGCTTTCTTT.

This clone was seen at least ten times. J is TRBJ2-3 and V is TRBV29-1, with D tentatively TRBD2 (5 bases). The CDR3 extends over 10 amino acids. Trimming removed 7 bases at V and 10 bases at J, with 12 bases between. The V gene's germline CDR1 is SQVTM and CDR2 ANQGSEA. As DNA, the CDR3 is TGCAGCGCCGGGGATGCTCCGCAGTATTTT. It translates to CSAGDAPQYF.

The sample holds a few counts of this clone. This chain uses TRBV9 with TRBJ2-5; TRBD2 agrees at 14 bases. CDR3 size: 16 residues. V dropped 3 bases and J dropped 6; count of bases not matched to a gene: 7. Germline-derived CDR1 and CDR2 are SGDLS and YYNGEE. The CDR3 nucleotides are TGTGCCAGCAGCGCGGGACTAGCGGGAGTCGAAAAGACCCAGTACTTC. Translation gives CASSAGLAGVEKTQYF.

This clone was observed at least ten times. The chain recombines TRBV6-5 with TRBJ1-2; 8 bases agree with TRBD1. CDR3 length: 14 residues. Trimming took 3 bases from V and 4 from J; bases not matched to a gene: 4. CDR1 and CDR2 from the germline V gene are MNHEY and SVGAGI. The CDR3 region is CASSYGRGPYGYTF. The CDR3 DNA follows: TGTGCCAGCAGTTATGGCAGGGGGCCCTATGGCTACACCTTC.

The sample holds one count of this clone. The chain uses TRBV20-1 and TRBJ2-5; D gene ambiguous. In germline, CDR1 is DFQATT, CDR2 SNEGSKA (reference sequence). Between the trimmed V and J ends, which lost 6 bases and 4 bases, there was a span of 15 bases. The CDR3 covers 13 residues. The CDR3, as DNA: TGCAGTGCACACCCTCCGGGTCTAGAGACCCAGTACTTC. Its translation: CSAHPPGLETQYF.

Ten or more counts support this clone. The CDR3 region is CASSLPGTGNNEQFF. Written as DNA, the CDR3 is TGTGCCAGCAGCCTTCCCGGGACAGGTAACAATGAGCAGTTCTTC. The chain uses TRBV14 and TRBJ2-1; TRBD1 aligns across 8 bases. Trimming took 4 bases from V and 5 from J; bases not matched to a gene: 7. Germline loops: CDR1 SGHDN, CDR2 FVKESK. The CDR3 runs 15 residues.

The J gene is TRBJ2-5, the V gene TRBV20-1, with 8 bases identical to TRBD2. CDR1 DFQATT and CDR2 SNEGSKA come from the germline V gene (reference sequence). Trimming cost V 5 bases and J 4 bases; bases outside gene matches: 9. The CDR3 is 14 residues long. This chain's CDR3 is CSAYHSGVSETQYF. CDR3 sequence (DNA): TGCAGTGCTTATCATAGCGGGGTATCAGAGACCCAGTACTTC.

In nucleotides, the CDR3 is TGCAGCGTTCGTTCCGGGTTTAACACTGAAGCTTTCTTT. Translation: CSVRSGFNTEAFF. The chain joins TRBV29-1 to TRBJ1-1; D is uncertain. V dropped 5 bases and J dropped 2 bases, with 12 bases sitting between them. This CDR3 comprises 13 residues. The germline gives CDR1 SQVTM, CDR2 ANQGSEA.

This clone was seen many times. The gene calls are TRBV6-1 and TRBJ1-2; D is possibly TRBD1 (6 bases). Deletions cut 5 bases from V and 5 bases from J, with 15 bases between. Germline loops: CDR1 MNHNS, CDR2 SASEGT. The CDR3 consists of 14 residues. For the CDR3, the DNA is TGTGCCAGCAGTCCGGGGGGCGGCGCTTATGGCTACACCTTC. Amino acid sequence: CASSPGGGAYGYTF.

The sample holds many counts of this clone. The J gene is TRBJ2-7, the V gene TRBV10-3; maybe TRBD1 (5 bases). Trimming took off 2 bases at V and 3 bases at J, with 8 bases between the two ends. The germline V gene encodes CDR1 ENHRY and CDR2 SYGVKD. CDR3 length: 13 amino acids. CDR3 coding DNA: TGTGCCATCAGTGAGGGGCAGGGCTACGAGCAGTACTTC. Amino acids: CAISEGQGYEQYF.

This clone was seen at least ten times. The chain joins TRBV5-1 to TRBJ1-2, with 9 bases fitting TRBD1. J was trimmed by 7 bases and V by 3 bases; bases with no gene match: 7. The CDR3 runs to 14 residues. CDR1 and CDR2 (germline): SGHRS, YFSETQ. This chain's CDR3 is CASSSWTGEAGYTF. CDR3 coding DNA: TGCGCCAGCAGCTCATGGACAGGGGAGGCTGGCTACACCTTC.

There are many counts of this clone. The rearrangement uses TRBV6-4 and TRBJ2-1, with D possibly matching TRBD2 (6 bases). CDR3 length: 13 amino acids. In germline, CDR1 is MRHNA, CDR2 SNTAGT. Trimming took off 4 bases at V and 11 bases at J, with 15 bases between the two ends. CDR3 sequence (DNA): TGTGCCAGCAGTGTCGACTCGGGGGAGCAGCAGTTCTTC. Its translation: CASSVDSGEQQFF.

This clone occurred many times. This sample also contains other DNA sequences that code for the same CDR3. The rearrangement joins TRBV28 to TRBJ1-1, with 7 nucleotides matching TRBD1. V lost 4 bases and J lost 9; bases outside the gene matches: 8. The germline V gene encodes CDR1 MDHEN and CDR2 SYDVKM. CDR3 length equals 13 residues. Written as DNA, the CDR3 is TGTGCCAGCAGTTCTGGGGTGAGGGGGCAAGCTTTCTTT. Its protein product is CASSSGVRGQAFF.

This clone showed up many times. This chain connects TRBV20-1 to TRBJ1-4, with D perhaps matching TRBD1 (5 bases). V lost 3 bases to trimming and J lost 3 bases, with 14 bases between them. Germline V gene sequence: CDR1 DFQATT, CDR2 SNEGSKA (reference sequence). The CDR3 runs 15 residues. The CDR3 protein is CSASAPGDPNEKLFF. In nucleotides, the CDR3 is TGCAGTGCTAGTGCCCCGGGGGATCCTAATGAAAAACTGTTTTTT.

This clone was counted a few times. V is TRBV5-4 and J is TRBJ2-1, with TRBD1 as a possible D gene (5 bases). Germline-derived CDR1 and CDR2 are SGHNT and YYREEE (reference sequence). This CDR3 comprises 14 residues. Deletions cut 4 bases from V and 3 bases from J, with 11 bases between. The CDR3 DNA reads TGTGCCAGCAGCACGGAGACAGTCTACAATGAGCAGTTCTTC. Protein: CASSTETVYNEQFF.

At least ten counts were recorded for this clone. J is TRBJ2-7 and V is TRBV7-2; no reliable D call. Germline CDR1 is SGHTA and CDR2 is FQGNSA. This CDR3 contains 14 residues. V lost 1 base to trimming and J lost 3 bases, with 10 bases between them. The CDR3 bases are TGTGCCAGCAGCTTAGGTTCCAGAAACTACGAGCAGTACTTC. It specifies CASSLGSRNYEQYF.

This clone has a count of ten or more. The V gene is TRBV6-1, the J gene TRBJ2-7, with D possibly TRBD1 on 6 matching bases. V dropped 6 bases and J dropped 4 bases, with 19 bases sitting between them. This CDR3 is 15 amino acids long. Germline-derived CDR1 and CDR2 are MNHNS and SASEGT. CDR3 DNA: TGTGCCAGCAGGTCCCCCGCCGCAGGGGATTACGAGCAGTACTTC. It translates to CASRSPAAGDYEQYF.

In this sample, this clone turned up many times. This chain uses TRBV29-1 with TRBJ2-7; 12 bases line up with TRBD2. Germline-derived CDR1 and CDR2 are SQVTM and ANQGSEA. The CDR3 length is 13 residues. The ends lost 4 bases at V and 7 bases at J; junction bases unmatched: 5. For the CDR3, the DNA is TGCAGCGTTGGGGCTAGCGGGAGGGCAGAGCAGTACTTC. This translates into CSVGASGRAEQYF.

The sample holds many counts of this clone. The CDR3 DNA reads TGTGCCAGCAGCTCGGACCCTGGCCAGCCCCAGCATTTT. Its translation is CASSSDPGQPQHF. The chain links TRBV7-8 to TRBJ1-5; D is uncertain. Germline CDR1 SGHVS, CDR2 FQNEAQ. CDR3 length: 13 residues. Trimming pared 4 bases from V and 7 bases from J, leaving 11 bases between. The whole variable domain, remainder taken from reference TRBV7-8 and TRBJ1-5, is GAGVSQSPRYKVAKRGQDVALRCDPISGHVSLFWYQQALGQGPEFLTYFQNEAQLDKSGLPSDRFFAERPEGSVSTLKIQRTQQEDSAVYLCASSSDPGQPQHFGDGTRLSIL.